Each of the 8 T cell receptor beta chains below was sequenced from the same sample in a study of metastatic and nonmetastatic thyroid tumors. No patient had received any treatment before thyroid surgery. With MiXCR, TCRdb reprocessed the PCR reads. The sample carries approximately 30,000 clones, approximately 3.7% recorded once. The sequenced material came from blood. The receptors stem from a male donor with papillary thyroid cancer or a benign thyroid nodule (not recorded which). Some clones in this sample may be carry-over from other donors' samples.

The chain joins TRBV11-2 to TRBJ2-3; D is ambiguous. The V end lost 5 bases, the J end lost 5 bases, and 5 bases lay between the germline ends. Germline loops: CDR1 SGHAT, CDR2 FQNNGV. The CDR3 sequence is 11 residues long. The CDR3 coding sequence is TGTGCCAGCAGCCACCAAGATACGCAGTATTTT. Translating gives CASSHQDTQYF.

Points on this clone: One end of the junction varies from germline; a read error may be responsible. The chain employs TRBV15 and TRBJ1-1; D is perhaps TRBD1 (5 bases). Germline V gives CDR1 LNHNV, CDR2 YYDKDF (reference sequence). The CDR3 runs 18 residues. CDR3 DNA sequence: TGTGCCGCCAGCAGATTTTCAGGGCTGGGGGGTTGGGGCACTGAAGCTTTCTTT. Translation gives CAASRFSGLGGWGTEAFF.

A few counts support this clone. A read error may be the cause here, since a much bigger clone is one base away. CDR3 nucleotide sequence: TGCGCCAGCAGCTTAGACAGTCCTTCAAACATTCAGTACTTC. Encoded protein: CASSLDSPSNIQYF. V is TRBV5-1 and J is TRBJ2-4; tentative D call: TRBD1 (5 bases). The CDR3 contains 14 residues. CDR1 SGHRS and CDR2 YFSETQ come from the germline V gene. V lost 2 bases to trimming and J lost 6 bases, with 12 bases between them. Looking up the rest from reference TRBV5-1 and TRBJ2-4 gives the full variable domain: KAGVTQTPRYLIKTRGQQVTLSCSPISGHRSVSWYQQTPGQGLQFLFEYFSETQRNKGNFPGRFSGRQFSNSRSEMNVSTLELGDSALYLCASSLDSPSNIQYFGAGTRLSVL.

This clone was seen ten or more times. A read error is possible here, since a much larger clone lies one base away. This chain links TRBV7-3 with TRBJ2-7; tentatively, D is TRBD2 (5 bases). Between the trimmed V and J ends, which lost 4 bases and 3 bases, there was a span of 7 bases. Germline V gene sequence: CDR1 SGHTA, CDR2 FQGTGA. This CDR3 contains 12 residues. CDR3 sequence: CASSYGDYEQYF. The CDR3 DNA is TGTGCCAGCAGCTACGGGGACTACGAGCAGTACTTC.

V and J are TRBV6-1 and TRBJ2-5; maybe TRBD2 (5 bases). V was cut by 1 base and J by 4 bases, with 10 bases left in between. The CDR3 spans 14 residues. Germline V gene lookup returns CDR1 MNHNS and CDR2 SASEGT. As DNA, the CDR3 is TGTGCCAGCAGTGAAGGGTACGGAGGAGAGACCCAGTACTTC. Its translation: CASSEGYGGETQYF.

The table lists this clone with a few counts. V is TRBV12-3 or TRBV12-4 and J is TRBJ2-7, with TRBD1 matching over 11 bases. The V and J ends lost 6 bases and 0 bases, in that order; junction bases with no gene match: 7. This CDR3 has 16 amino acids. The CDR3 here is CASRRGQGASSYEQYF. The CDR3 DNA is TGTGCCAGCAGGCGTGGACAGGGGGCGAGCTCCTACGAGCAGTACTTC.

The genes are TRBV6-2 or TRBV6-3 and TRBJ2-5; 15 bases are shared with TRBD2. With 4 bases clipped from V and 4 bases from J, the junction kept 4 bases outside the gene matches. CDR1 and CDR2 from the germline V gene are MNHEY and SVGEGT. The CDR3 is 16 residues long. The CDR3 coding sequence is TGTGCCAGCAGTTGGGGACTAGCGGGAGGAACAGAGACCCAGTACTTC. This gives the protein CASSWGLAGGTETQYF.

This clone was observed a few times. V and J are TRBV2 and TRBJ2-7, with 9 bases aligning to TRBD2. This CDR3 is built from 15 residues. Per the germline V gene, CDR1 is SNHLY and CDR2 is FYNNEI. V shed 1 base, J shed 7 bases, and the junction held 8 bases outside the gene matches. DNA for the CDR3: TGTGCCAGCAGTGAAGATGCGGGAGGGTTCGGAGAGCAGTACTTC. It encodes CASSEDAGGFGEQYF.